This T cell receptor (beta chain) was recorded in a study of blood T cell repertoires in COVID-19. Study in general: Samples of COVID-19 (acute and convalescent) were obtained from the United States, Italy and Spain. Nucleic acid was either cDNA or gDNA, and it came from T cells, B-cell-depleted T cells, or PBMCs.

In this sample, this clone turned up a few times. The V and J ends lost 5 bases and 0 bases respectively, with 17 bases between them. The CDR3 sequence is 18 residues long. Germline V lookup: CDR1 LNHDA, CDR2 SQIVND (reference sequence). Original methodology: The assay estimated nucleated cells by amplifying reference gene primers. Profiling relied on immunoSEQ multiplex PCR, and the TCRdb table lists in-frame clones only, not all of them. That table is the source of V, J and clone size, and D and trimming were worked out from the DNA. The table records 100,000 to 150,000 clones, approximately 74% of them present only once.

The TCR originated in a man in his 60s with acute or convalescent COVID-19. The V gene is TRBV19, the J gene TRBJ2-6; D perhaps matches TRBD1 (6 bases). Sequencing was done on a sample of peripheral blood. DNA for the CDR3: TGTGCCAGTAGTTTGTTCAGGGGCGAAAGCTCTGGGGCCAACGTCCTGACTTTC. Amino acid sequence: CASSLFRGESSGANVLTF.